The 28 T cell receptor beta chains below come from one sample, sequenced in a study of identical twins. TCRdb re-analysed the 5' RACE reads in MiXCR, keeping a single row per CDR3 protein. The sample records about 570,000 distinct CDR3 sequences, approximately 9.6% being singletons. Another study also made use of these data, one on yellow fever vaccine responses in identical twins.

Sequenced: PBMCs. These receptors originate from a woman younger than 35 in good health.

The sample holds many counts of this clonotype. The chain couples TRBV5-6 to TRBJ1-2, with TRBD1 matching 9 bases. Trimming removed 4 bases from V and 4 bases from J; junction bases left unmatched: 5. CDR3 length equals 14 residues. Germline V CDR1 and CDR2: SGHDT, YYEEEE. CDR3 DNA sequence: TGTGCCAGCAGCGTCCGGGACAGGGTCTATGGCTACACCTTC. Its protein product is CASSVRDRVYGYTF.

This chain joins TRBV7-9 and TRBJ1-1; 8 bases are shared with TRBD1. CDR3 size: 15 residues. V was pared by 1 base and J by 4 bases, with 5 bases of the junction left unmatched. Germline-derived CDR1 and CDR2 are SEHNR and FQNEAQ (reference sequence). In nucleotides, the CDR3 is TGTGCCAGCAGCTTAGGGACAGGGACTGTCACTGAAGCTTTCTTT. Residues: CASSLGTGTVTEAFF.

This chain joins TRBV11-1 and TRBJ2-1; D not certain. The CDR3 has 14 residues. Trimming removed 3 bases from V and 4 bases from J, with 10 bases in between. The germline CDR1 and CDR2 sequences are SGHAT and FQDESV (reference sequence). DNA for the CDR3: TGTGCCAGCAGCTTTAGGGCAGGTTACAATGAGCAGTTCTTC. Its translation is CASSFRAGYNEQFF.

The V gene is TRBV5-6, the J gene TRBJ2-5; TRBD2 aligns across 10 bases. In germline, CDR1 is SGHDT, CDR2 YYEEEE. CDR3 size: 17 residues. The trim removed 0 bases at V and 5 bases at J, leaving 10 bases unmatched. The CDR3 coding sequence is TGTGCCAGCAGCTTGGAGTCGGCAGCGGGGGGGTTGGAGACCCAGTACTTC. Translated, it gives CASSLESAAGGLETQYF.

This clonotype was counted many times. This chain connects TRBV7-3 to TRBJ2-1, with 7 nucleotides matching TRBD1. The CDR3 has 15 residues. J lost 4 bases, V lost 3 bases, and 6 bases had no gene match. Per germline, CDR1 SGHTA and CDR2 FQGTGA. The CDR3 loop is CASSFNRGSYNEQFF. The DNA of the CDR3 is TGTGCCAGCAGCTTTAACAGGGGAAGTTACAATGAGCAGTTCTTC.

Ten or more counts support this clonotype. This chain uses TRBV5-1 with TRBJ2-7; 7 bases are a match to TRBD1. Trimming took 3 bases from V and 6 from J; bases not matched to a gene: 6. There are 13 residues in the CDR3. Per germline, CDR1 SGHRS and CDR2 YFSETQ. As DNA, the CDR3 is TGCGCCAGCAGCTGGGGGACAGCACGCGAGCAGTACTTC. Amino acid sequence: CASSWGTAREQYF.

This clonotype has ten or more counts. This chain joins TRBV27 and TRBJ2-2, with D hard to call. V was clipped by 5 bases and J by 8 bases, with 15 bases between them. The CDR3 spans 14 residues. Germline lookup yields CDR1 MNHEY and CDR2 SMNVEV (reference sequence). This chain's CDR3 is CASSNLLGAGELFF. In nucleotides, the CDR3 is TGTGCCAGCAGTAATCTGCTGGGTGCAGGGGAGCTGTTTTTT.

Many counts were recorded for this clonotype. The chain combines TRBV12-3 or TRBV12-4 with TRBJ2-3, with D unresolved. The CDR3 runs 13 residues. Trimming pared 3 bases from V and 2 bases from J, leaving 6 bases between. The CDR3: CASSLQATDTQYF. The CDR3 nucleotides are TGTGCCAGCAGTTTGCAGGCCACAGATACGCAGTATTTT.

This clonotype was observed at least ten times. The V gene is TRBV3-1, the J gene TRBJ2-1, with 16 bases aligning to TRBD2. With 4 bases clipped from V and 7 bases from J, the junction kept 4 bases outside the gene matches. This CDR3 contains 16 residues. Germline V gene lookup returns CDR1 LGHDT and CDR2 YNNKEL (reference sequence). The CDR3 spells CASSPGTSGRANEQFF. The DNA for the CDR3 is TGTGCCAGCAGCCCAGGGACTAGCGGGAGGGCGAATGAGCAGTTCTTC.

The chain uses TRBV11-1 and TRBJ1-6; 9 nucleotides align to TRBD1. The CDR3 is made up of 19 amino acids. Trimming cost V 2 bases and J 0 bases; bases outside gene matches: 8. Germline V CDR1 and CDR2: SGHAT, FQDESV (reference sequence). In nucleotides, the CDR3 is TGTGCCAGCAGCTTAATGGCGGGACAGGGAATCTCCTATAATTCACCCCTCCACTTT. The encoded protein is CASSLMAGQGISYNSPLHF. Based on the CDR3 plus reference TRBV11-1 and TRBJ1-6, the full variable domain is EAEVAQSPRYKITEKSQAVAFWCDPISGHATLYWYRQILGQGPELLVQFQDESVVDDSQLPKDRFSAERLKGVDSTLKIQPAELGDSAMYLCASSLMAGQGISYNSPLHFGNGTRLTVT.

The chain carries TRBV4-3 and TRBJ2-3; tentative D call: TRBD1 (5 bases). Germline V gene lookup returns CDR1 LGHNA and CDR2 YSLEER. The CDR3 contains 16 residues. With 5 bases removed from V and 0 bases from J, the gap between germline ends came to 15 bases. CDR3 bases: TGCGCCAGCAGCGGGGCCCTTCCTGCTAGCACAGATACGCAGTATTTT. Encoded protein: CASSGALPASTDTQYF.

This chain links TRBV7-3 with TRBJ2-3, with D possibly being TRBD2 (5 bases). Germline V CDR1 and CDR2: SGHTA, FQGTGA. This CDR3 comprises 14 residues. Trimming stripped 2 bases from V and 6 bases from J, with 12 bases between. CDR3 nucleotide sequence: TGTGCCAGCAGCTTAGGGCCGGGAAGGGATACGCAGTATTTT. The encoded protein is CASSLGPGRDTQYF. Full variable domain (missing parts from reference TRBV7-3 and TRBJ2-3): GAGVSQTPSNKVTEKGKYVELRCDPISGHTALYWYRQSLGQGPEFLIYFQGTGAADDSGLPNDRFFAVRPEGSVSTLKIQRTERGDSAVYLCASSLGPGRDTQYFGPGTRLTVL.

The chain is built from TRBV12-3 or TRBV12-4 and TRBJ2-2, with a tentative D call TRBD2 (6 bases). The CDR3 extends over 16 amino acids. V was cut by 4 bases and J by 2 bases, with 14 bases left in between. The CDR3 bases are TGTGCCAGCAGTTGGGGGATGGGACTCAACACCGGGGAGCTGTTTTTT. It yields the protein CASSWGMGLNTGELFF.

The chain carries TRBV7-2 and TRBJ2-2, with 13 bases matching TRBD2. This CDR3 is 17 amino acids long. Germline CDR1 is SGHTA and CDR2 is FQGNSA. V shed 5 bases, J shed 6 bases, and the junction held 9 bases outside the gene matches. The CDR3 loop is CASSLTSGGASAGELFF. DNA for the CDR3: TGTGCCAGCAGCCTCACTAGCGGGGGGGCCAGCGCCGGGGAGCTGTTTTTT.

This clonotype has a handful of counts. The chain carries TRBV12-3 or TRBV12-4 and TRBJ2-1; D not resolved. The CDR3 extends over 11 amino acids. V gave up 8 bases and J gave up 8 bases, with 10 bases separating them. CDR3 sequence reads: CASLLSHEQFF. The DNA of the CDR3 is TGTGCCAGCCTCTTGTCACATGAGCAGTTCTTC.

The CDR3 protein is CASITQGSYTGELFF. The CDR3 DNA sequence: TGTGCCAGTATAACCCAGGGAAGCTACACCGGGGAGCTGTTTTTT. This chain links TRBV12-3 or TRBV12-4 with TRBJ2-2; the D gene is possibly TRBD1 (5 bases). V lost 9 bases to trimming and J lost 3 bases, with 17 bases between them. CDR3 size: 15 residues.

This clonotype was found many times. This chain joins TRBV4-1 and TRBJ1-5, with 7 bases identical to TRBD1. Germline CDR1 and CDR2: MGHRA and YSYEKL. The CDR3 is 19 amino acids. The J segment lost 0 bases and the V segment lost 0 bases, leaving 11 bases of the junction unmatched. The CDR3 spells CASSQERGDSVYSNQPQHF. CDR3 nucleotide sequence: TGCGCCAGCAGCCAAGAGAGGGGGGACAGCGTTTATAGCAATCAGCCCCAGCATTTT.

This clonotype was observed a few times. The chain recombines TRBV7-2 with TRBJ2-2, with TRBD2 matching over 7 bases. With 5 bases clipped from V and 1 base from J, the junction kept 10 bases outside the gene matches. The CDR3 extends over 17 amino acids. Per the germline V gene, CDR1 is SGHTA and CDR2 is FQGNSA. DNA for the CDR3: TGTGCCAGCAGCCCAGAGGTGGGACTACTGAACACCGGGGAGCTGTTTTTT. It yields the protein CASSPEVGLLNTGELFF.

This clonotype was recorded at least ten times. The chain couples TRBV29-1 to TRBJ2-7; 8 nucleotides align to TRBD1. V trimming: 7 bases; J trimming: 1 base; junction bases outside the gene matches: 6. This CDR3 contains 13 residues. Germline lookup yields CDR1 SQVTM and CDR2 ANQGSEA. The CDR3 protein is CSAQDRGSYEQYF. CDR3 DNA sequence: TGCAGCGCCCAAGACAGGGGATCCTACGAGCAGTACTTC.

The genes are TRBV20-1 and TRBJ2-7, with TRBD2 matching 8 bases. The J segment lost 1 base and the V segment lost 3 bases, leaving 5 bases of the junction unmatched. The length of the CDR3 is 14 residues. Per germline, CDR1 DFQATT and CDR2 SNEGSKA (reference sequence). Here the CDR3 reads CSARSGRKSYEQYF. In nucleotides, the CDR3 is TGCAGTGCTAGGAGCGGGAGAAAGTCCTACGAGCAGTACTTC.

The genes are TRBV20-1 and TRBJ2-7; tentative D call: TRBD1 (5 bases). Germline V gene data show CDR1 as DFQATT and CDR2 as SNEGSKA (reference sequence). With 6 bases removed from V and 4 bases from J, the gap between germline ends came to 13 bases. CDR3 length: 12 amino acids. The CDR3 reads CSAKTVRYEQYF. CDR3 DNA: TGCAGTGCCAAGACAGTACGGTACGAGCAGTACTTC.

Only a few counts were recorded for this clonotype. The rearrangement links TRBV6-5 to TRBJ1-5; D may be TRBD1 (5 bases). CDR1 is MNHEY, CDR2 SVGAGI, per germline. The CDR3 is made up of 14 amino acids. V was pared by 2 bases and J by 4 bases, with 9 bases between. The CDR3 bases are TGTGCCAGCAGTTACGGGGGTCCGAATCAGCCCCAGCATTTT. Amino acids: CASSYGGPNQPQHF.

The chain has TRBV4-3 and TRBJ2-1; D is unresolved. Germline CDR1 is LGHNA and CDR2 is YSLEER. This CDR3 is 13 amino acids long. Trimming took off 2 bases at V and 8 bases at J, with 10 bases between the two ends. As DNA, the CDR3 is TGCGCCAGCAGCCAAAACCGACTCGATGAGCAGTTCTTC. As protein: CASSQNRLDEQFF.

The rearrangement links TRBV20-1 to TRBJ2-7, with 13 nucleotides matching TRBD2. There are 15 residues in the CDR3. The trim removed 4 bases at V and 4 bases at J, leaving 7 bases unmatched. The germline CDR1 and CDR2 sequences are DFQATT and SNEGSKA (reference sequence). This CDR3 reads CSAKGLAGISYEQYF. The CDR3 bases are TGCAGTGCTAAGGGACTAGCGGGGATATCTTACGAGCAGTACTTC.

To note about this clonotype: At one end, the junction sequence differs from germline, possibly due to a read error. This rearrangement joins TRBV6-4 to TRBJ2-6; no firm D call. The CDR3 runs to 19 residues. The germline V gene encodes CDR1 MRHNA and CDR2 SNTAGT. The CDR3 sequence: CTSCLTWPGSPSGANVLTF. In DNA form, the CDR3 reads TGTACCAGCTGTCTAACTTGGCCGGGCTCGCCCTCTGGGGCCAACGTCCTGACTTTC.

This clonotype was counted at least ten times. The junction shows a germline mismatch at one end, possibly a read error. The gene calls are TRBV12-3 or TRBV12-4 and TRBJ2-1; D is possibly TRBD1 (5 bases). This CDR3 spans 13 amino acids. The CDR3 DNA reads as TGTGCCAGCAGATTAGACAGTTATAATGAGCAGTTCTTC. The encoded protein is CASRLDSYNEQFF.

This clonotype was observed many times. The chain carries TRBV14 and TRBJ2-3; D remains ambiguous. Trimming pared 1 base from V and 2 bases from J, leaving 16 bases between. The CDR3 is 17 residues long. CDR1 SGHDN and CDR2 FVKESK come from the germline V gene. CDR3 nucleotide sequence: TGTGCCAGCAGCCAAGCCCGTCCGAGGTCCAACACAGATACGCAGTATTTT. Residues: CASSQARPRSNTDTQYF.

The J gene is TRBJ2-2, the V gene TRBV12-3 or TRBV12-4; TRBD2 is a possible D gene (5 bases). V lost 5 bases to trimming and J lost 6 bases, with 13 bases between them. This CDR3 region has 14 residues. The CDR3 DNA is TGTGCCAGCAGTATCACTAGGGTGTCCGGGGAGCTGTTTTTT. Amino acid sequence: CASSITRVSGELFF.